This passage covers 2 T cell receptor beta chains from one sample sequenced in a study of beta chain features in type 1 diabetes. Study-level points and caveats: There was a moderate but significant shortening of TCRB CDR3s in all four CD4+ subsets of Type 1 diabetes patients.

Antigens of these TCRs are unknown. Every bit of the isolated RNA underwent reverse transcription, so sequencing read expressed TCRB transcripts. Here immunoSEQ multiplex PCR was the method, and the copy in TCRdb shows in-frame clones only, minus some. The profile covers tens of thousands of clones, with 45% to 50% appearing a single time and roughly 0.7% taken by the ten largest. Material for sequencing was central memory CD4+ T cells from blood. The receptors were gathered from a man between 25 and 39 years old with type 1 diabetes.

The sample holds a few counts of this clone. The genes are TRBV14 and TRBJ1-2, with D unresolved. V lost 0 bases, J lost 8 bases, and 13 bases lay in between. The CDR3 has 14 amino acids. Germline CDR1 is SGHDN and CDR2 is FVKESK. CDR3 sequence: CASSQDRGFGGYTF. The DNA for the CDR3 is TGTGCCAGCAGCCAAGATAGAGGGTTTGGGGGCTACACCTTC.

The chain combines TRBV6-6 with TRBJ1-2, with a weak D call TRBD1 (6 bases). The CDR3 contains 14 residues. CDR1 and CDR2 from the germline V gene are MNHNY and SVGAGI (reference sequence). V gave up 4 bases and J gave up 5 bases, with 14 bases separating them. The CDR3 bases are TGTGCCAGCAGTTCTTCCGGGACAACTTATGGCTACACCTTC. This translates into CASSSSGTTYGYTF.